This TCR beta chain emerged from a study of radiation and T cells in renal cell carcinoma. This clone has a single count. This CDR3 is 15 amino acids long. Germline V lookup: CDR1 SGHKS, CDR2 YYEKEE (reference sequence). The V gene lost 4 bases and the J gene lost 4 bases, with 14 bases spanning the gap. The time point here: blood 4 weeks post-SBRT, at nephrectomy. The treatment here: 15 Gy SBRT to primary tumor, nephrectomy 4 weeks later. Nephrectomy followed 15 Gy stereotactic body radiation by 4 weeks. Serial blood draws occurred at baseline and 2 and 4 weeks post-SBRT. The tumor was a clear cell renal cell carcinoma. The repertoire was sequenced with immunoSEQ multiplex PCR; TCRdb's copy has only in-frame clones and lacks some. Among fewer than 200,000 clones, approximately 90% were seen once, and the ten largest hold about 10%.

The sequences come from blood, collected from a patient whose treatment included radiotherapy and nephrectomy. This receptor was obtained from a woman aged 45-60 years with renal cell carcinoma. This chain links TRBV5-5 with TRBJ2-2, with a possible D match to TRBD2 (5 bases). The CDR3 spells CASSLVGRVTGELFF. In DNA, the CDR3 is TGTGCCAGCAGCCTGGTTGGGCGGGTCACCGGGGAGCTGTTTTTT.